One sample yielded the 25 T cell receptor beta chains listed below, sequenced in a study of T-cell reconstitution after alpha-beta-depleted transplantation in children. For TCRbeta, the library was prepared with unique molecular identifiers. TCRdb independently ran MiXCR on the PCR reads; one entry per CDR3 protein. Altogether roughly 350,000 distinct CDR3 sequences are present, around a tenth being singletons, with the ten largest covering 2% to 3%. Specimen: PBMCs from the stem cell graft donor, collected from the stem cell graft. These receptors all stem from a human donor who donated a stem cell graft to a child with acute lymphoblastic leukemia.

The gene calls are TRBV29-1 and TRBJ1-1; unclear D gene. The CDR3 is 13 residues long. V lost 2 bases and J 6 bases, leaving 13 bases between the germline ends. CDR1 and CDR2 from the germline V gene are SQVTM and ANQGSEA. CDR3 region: CSVESPKDSEAFF. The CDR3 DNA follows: TGCAGCGTTGAATCCCCCAAGGACTCTGAAGCTTTCTTT.

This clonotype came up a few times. In nucleotides, the CDR3 is TGTGCCAGCAGTGAATTGGCTAATGAAAAACTGTTTTTT. It is translated as CASSELANEKLFF. The rearrangement uses TRBV2 and TRBJ1-4, with D unresolved. Trimming cost V 2 bases and J 3 bases, with 4 bases left between them. The germline V gene has CDR1 SNHLY and CDR2 FYNNEI. The CDR3 is 13 amino acids.

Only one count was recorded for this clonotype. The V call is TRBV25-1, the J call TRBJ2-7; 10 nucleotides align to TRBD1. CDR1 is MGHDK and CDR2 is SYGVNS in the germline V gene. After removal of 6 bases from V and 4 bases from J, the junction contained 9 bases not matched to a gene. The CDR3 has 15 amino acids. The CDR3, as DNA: TGTGCCAGCAGCCCCGGGACAGGGGTTTTATACGAGCAGTACTTC. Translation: CASSPGTGVLYEQYF.

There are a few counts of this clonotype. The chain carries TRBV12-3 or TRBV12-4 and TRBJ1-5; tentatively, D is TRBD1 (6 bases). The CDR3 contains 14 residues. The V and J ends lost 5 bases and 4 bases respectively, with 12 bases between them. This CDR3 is CASSISGVNQPQHF. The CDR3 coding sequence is TGTGCCAGCAGTATATCAGGGGTAAATCAGCCCCAGCATTTT.

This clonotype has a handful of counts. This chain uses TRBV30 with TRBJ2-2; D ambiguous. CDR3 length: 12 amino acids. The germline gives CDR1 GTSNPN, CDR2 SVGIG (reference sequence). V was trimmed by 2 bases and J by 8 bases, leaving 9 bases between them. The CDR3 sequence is CAWSNRVGELFF. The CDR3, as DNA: TGTGCCTGGAGTAATAGGGTTGGGGAGCTGTTTTTT.

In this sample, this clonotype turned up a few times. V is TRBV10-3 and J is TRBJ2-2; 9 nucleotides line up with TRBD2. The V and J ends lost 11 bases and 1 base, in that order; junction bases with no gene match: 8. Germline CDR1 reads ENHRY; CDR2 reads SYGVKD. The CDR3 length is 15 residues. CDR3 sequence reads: CAASSTSGNTGELFF. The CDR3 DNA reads TGTGCCGCCAGTTCGACTAGCGGGAACACCGGGGAGCTGTTTTTT.

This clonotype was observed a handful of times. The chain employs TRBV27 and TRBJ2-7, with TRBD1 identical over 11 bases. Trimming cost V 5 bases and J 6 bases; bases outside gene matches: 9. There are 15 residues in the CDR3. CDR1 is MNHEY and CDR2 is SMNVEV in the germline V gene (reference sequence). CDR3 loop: CASSRSDRGHGEQYF. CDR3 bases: TGTGCCAGCAGTCGATCGGACAGGGGGCACGGCGAGCAGTACTTC.

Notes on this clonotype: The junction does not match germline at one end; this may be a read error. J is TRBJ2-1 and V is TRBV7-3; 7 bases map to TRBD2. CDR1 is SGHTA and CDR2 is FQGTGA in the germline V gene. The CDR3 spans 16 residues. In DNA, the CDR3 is TGTGCCAGCAGCTTAACTTCCCTAGCGGACTACAATAAGCAGTTCTTC. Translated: CASSLTSLADYNKQFF.

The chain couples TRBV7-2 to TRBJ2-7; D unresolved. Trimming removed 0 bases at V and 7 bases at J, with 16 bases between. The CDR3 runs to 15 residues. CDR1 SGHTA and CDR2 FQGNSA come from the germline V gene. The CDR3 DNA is TGTGCCAGCAGCTTAGCCCACTTACAAACTGCGGAGCAGTACTTC. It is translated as CASSLAHLQTAEQYF.

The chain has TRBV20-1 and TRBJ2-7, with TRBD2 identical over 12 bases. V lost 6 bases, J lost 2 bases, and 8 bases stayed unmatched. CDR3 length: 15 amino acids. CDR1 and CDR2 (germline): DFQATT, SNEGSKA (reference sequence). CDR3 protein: CSAVGRLAGAYEQYF. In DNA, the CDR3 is TGCAGTGCCGTGGGCAGACTAGCGGGAGCCTACGAGCAGTACTTC.

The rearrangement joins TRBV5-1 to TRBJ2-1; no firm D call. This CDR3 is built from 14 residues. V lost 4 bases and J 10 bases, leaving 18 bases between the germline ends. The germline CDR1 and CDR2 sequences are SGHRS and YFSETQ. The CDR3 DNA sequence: TGCGCCAGCAGCCTCATTACTGGGCAAGGAGAGCAGTTCTTC. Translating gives CASSLITGQGEQFF.

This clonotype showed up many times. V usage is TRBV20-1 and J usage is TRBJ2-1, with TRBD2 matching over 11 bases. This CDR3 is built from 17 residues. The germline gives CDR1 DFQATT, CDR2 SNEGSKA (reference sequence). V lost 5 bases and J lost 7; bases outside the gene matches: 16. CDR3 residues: CSAPPGLADFLRNEQFF. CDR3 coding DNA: TGCAGTGCTCCGCCGGGACTAGCGGATTTTCTGAGGAATGAGCAGTTCTTC.

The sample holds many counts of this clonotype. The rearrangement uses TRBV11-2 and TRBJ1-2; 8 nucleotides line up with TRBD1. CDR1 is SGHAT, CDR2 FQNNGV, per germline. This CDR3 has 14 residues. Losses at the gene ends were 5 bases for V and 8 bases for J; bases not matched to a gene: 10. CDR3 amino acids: CASSGPGQGWGYTF. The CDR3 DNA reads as TGTGCCAGCAGCGGACCAGGACAGGGCTGGGGCTACACCTTC. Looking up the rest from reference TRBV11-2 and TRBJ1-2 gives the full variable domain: EAGVAQSPRYKIIEKRQSVAFWCNPISGHATLYWYQQILGQGPKLLIQFQNNGVVDDSQLPKDRFSAERLKGVDSTLKIQPAKLEDSAVYLCASSGPGQGWGYTFGSGTRLTVV.

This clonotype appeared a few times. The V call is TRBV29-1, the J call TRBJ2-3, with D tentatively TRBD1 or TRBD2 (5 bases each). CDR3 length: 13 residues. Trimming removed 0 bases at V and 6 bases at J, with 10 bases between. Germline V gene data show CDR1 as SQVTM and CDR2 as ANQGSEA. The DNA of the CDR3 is TGCAGCGTTGAAGAGGGACCCGCGGATACGCAGTATTTT. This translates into CSVEEGPADTQYF.

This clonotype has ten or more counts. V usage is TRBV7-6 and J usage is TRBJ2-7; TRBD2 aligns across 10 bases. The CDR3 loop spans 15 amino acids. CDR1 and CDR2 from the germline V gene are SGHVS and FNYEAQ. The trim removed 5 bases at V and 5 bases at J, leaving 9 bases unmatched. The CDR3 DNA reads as TGTGCCAGCAGCACGTCGGGACTAGCGAGACACGAGCAGTACTTC. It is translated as CASSTSGLARHEQYF.

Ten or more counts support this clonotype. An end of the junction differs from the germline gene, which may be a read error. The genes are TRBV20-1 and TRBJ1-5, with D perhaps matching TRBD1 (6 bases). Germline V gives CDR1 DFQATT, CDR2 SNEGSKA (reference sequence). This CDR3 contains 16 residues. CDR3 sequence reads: CSAGESLQGRNQPQHF. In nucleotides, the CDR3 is TGCAGTGCTGGAGAGAGCTTACAGGGCCGCAATCAGCCCCAGCATTTT.

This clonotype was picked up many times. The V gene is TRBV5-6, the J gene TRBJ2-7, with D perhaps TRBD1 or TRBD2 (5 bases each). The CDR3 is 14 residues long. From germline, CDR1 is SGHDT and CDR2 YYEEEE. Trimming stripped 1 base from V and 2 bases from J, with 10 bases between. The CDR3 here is CASSLSGRPYEQYF. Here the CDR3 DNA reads TGTGCCAGCAGCTTGTCGGGACGGCCCTACGAGCAGTACTTC.

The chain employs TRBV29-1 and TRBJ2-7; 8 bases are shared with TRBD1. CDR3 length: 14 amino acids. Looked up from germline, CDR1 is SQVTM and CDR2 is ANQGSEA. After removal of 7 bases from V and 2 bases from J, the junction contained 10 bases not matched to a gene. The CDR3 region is CSAKQDRAAYEQYF. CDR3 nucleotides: TGCAGCGCTAAGCAGGACAGGGCGGCCTACGAGCAGTACTTC.

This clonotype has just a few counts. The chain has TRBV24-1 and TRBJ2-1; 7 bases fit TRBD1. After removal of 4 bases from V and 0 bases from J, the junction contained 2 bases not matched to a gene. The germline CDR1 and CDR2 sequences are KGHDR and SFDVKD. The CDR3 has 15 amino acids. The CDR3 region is CATSERDSSYNEQFF. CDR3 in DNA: TGTGCCACCAGTGAACGGGACAGCTCCTACAATGAGCAGTTCTTC.

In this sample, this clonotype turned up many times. The DNA for the CDR3 is TGTGCCAGCAGCCCCAGCGGGAGTGTAGCAGATACGCAGTATTTT. It is translated as CASSPSGSVADTQYF. This sequence joins TRBV5-6 and TRBJ2-3; 8 bases map to TRBD2. The length of the CDR3 is 15 residues. V dropped 4 bases and J dropped 4; count of bases not matched to a gene: 8. The V gene's germline CDR1 is SGHDT and CDR2 YYEEEE.

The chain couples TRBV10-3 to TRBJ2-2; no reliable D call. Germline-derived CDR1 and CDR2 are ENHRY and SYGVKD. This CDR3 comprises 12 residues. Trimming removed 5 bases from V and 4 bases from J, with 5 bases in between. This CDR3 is CAISSPTGELFF. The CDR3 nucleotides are TGTGCCATCAGTTCTCCCACCGGGGAGCTGTTTTTT.

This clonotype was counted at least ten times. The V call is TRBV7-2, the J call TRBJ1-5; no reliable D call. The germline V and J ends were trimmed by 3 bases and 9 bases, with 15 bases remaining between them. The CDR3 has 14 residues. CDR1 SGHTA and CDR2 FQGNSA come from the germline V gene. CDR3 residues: CASSLGSSQSPQHF. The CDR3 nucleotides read TGTGCCAGCAGCTTGGGGTCCTCGCAATCGCCCCAGCATTTT.

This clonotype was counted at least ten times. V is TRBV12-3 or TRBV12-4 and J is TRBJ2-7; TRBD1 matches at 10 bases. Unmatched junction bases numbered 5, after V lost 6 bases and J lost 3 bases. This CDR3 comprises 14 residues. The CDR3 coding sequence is TGTGCCAGCAGGAACCGGGACAGGGGCTACGAGCAGTACTTC. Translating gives CASRNRDRGYEQYF.

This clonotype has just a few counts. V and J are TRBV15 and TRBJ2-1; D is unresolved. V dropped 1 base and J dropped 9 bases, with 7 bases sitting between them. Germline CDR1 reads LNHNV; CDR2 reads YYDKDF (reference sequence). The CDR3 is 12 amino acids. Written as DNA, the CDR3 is TGTGCCACCAGCAGAGGGGTGACTGAGCAGTTCTTC. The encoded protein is CATSRGVTEQFF.

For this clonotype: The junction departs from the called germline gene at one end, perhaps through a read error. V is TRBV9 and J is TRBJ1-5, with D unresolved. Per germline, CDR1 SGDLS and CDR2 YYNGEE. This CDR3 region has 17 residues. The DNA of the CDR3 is TGTGCCAGCACCGTAATGATGGGGTTCTATAGCAATCAGCCCCAGCATTTT. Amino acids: CASTVMMGFYSNQPQHF.